A single sample is the source of the 20 T cell receptor beta chains below, sequenced in a study of T cells after yellow fever vaccination. TCRdb analysed the 5' RACE reads with MiXCR anew, one entry per CDR3 protein. The table lists hundreds of thousands of distinct CDR3 sequences, under 20% of them singletons, with about 18% in the top ten. The sequencing here drew on PBMCs, taken before the yellow fever booster vaccination. Every receptor here comes from a man aged 18 to 35 who received the YFV17D yellow fever vaccine.

This clonotype was observed at least ten times. V is TRBV28 and J is TRBJ2-7, with TRBD2 matching over 10 bases. CDR3 length: 15 amino acids. J lost 1 base, V lost 6 bases, and 6 bases had no gene match. The germline CDR1 and CDR2 sequences are MDHEN and SYDVKM. This CDR3 reads CASRGETSGSYEQYF. As DNA, the CDR3 is TGTGCCAGCAGAGGCGAGACTAGCGGGTCCTACGAGCAGTACTTC.

The chain has TRBV4-1 and TRBJ1-2; TRBD1 might be the D (5 bases). Germline CDR1 MGHRA, CDR2 YSYEKL. This CDR3 is 14 amino acids long. V gave up 2 bases and J gave up 4 bases, with 11 bases separating them. CDR3 in DNA: TGCGCCAGCAGCCAATTCGGGGGGGGCTATGGCTACACCTTC. Amino acids: CASSQFGGGYGYTF.

Only a few counts were recorded for this clonotype. The chain joins TRBV7-2 to TRBJ1-3; 7 nucleotides match TRBD1. The germline gives CDR1 SGHTA, CDR2 FQGNSA. V trimming: 5 bases; J trimming: 4 bases; junction bases outside the gene matches: 8. The CDR3 contains 15 residues. Written as DNA, the CDR3 is TGTGCCAGCAGCCCCGGGACAGTTACCGGAAACACCATATATTTT. Translating gives CASSPGTVTGNTIYF.

The table lists this clonotype with many counts. V usage is TRBV12-3 or TRBV12-4 and J usage is TRBJ2-2; tentatively, D is TRBD2 (5 bases). This CDR3 has 17 amino acids. Trimming shortened V by 4 bases and J by 0 bases, and 15 bases separated the two germline ends. The DNA of the CDR3 is TGTGCCAGCAGTTACCCTCCCGCGGGCTCGAACACCGGGGAGCTGTTTTTT. Protein sequence: CASSYPPAGSNTGELFF.

This clonotype was detected a few times. The chain employs TRBV6-5 and TRBJ2-2; TRBD2 agrees at 10 bases. Trimming at V came to 6 bases and at J to 2 bases, leaving 6 bases not matched to a gene. The CDR3 covers 16 residues. From germline, CDR1 is MNHEY and CDR2 SVGAGI. The CDR3 nucleotides are TGTGCCAGCAGACCCGGACTAGCGGCAAACACCGGGGAGCTGTTTTTT. It encodes CASRPGLAANTGELFF.

This clonotype was recorded many times. CDR3 residues: CASSQDLRTGGTEAFF. The CDR3 coding sequence is TGCGCCAGCAGCCAAGATCTAAGGACAGGGGGTACTGAAGCTTTCTTT. The chain couples TRBV4-3 to TRBJ1-1; 10 bases align to TRBD1. The germline CDR1 and CDR2 sequences are LGHNA and YSLEER. The V and J ends lost 0 bases and 5 bases, in that order; junction bases with no gene match: 6. The CDR3 contains 16 residues.

The V call is TRBV20-1, the J call TRBJ2-5, with D possibly being TRBD2 (6 bases). Germline V gene lookup returns CDR1 DFQATT and CDR2 SNEGSKA (reference sequence). The CDR3 has 13 amino acids. Trimming stripped 6 bases from V and 5 bases from J, with 16 bases between. The CDR3, as DNA: TGCAGTGCCTGGGACTCCTACGGGGAGACCCAGTACTTC. Protein: CSAWDSYGETQYF.

The gene calls are TRBV7-2 and TRBJ2-2; tentative D call: TRBD2 (5 bases). The CDR3 loop spans 18 amino acids. From germline, CDR1 is SGHTA and CDR2 FQGNSA. Trimming stripped 2 bases from V and 5 bases from J, with 21 bases between. The CDR3 nucleotides are TGTGCCAGCAGCTTATCTTGGGCAGGCGGGCCTGGAACCGGGGAGCTGTTTTTT. Amino acids: CASSLSWAGGPGTGELFF.

This clonotype was observed at least ten times. The chain has TRBV5-4 and TRBJ2-3; D possibly matches TRBD1 or TRBD2 (6 bases each). CDR1 and CDR2 from the germline V gene are SGHNT and YYREEE (reference sequence). This CDR3 comprises 16 residues. V lost 7 bases to trimming and J lost 3 bases, with 21 bases between them. The CDR3 nucleotides are TGTGCCAGCGGACGGAGGGGGGCCGGTGTGACAGATACGCAGTATTTT. Its protein product is CASGRRGAGVTDTQYF.

The J gene is TRBJ1-2, the V gene TRBV10-3, with D perhaps matching TRBD1 (5 bases). Per the germline V gene, CDR1 is ENHRY and CDR2 is SYGVKD. The CDR3 is 14 amino acids. V was pared by 0 bases and J by 8 bases, with 13 bases between. The CDR3 is CAISESRGIRGYTF. CDR3 in DNA: TGTGCCATCAGTGAGTCGAGGGGCATACGCGGCTACACCTTC.

This chain joins TRBV12-3 or TRBV12-4 and TRBJ2-5; D gene uncertain. CDR3 length: 12 amino acids. V was cut by 9 bases and J by 4 bases, with 12 bases left in between. The CDR3: CASRIGRETQYF. The CDR3 nucleotides read TGTGCCAGTAGGATAGGCCGAGAGACCCAGTACTTC.

V is TRBV6-5 and J is TRBJ2-3, with D unresolved. V dropped 8 bases and J dropped 2 bases, with 14 bases sitting between them. CDR3 length: 14 amino acids. The germline gives CDR1 MNHEY, CDR2 SVGAGI. The CDR3 DNA sequence: TGTGCCAGCTCGAGAGTGGGTTCCACAGATACGCAGTATTTT. Translation gives CASSRVGSTDTQYF.

This clonotype was found a few times. The J gene is TRBJ2-1, the V gene TRBV18, with D tentatively TRBD2 (5 bases). Germline V lookup: CDR1 KGHSH, CDR2 LQKENI. The ends were cut back, 5 bases at V and 0 bases at J, with 8 bases in the middle. CDR3 length: 14 residues. The CDR3, as DNA: TGTGCCAGCTCAGGACTGGGCTCCTACAATGAGCAGTTCTTC. Translated, it gives CASSGLGSYNEQFF.

This clonotype turned up a few times. This sequence joins TRBV30 and TRBJ2-3; D remains unclear. The V gene lost 5 bases and the J gene lost 4 bases, with 13 bases spanning the gap. CDR3 length: 13 amino acids. Per the germline V gene, CDR1 is GTSNPN and CDR2 is SVGIG (reference sequence). The CDR3 bases are TGTGCCTGGGGATACAACATGGCAGATACGCAGTATTTT. It is translated as CAWGYNMADTQYF. The variable domain in full, completed from reference TRBV30 and TRBJ2-3, reads SQTIHQWPATLVQPVGSPLSLECTVEGTSNPNLYWYRQAAGRGLQLLFYSVGIGQISSEVPQNLSASRPQDRQFILSSKKLLLSDSGFYLCAWGYNMADTQYFGPGTRLTVL.

This chain connects TRBV29-1 to TRBJ2-1; TRBD2 matches 9 bases. From germline, CDR1 is SQVTM and CDR2 ANQGSEA. The CDR3 is made up of 14 amino acids. The V and J ends lost 4 bases and 8 bases, in that order; junction bases with no gene match: 9. CDR3 bases: TGCAGCGTTGTCGTTGCGGGGGGGCGTTATGAGCAGTTCTTC. As protein: CSVVVAGGRYEQFF.

The DNA of the CDR3 is TGCAGTGTACCGGGACAGCGTGGTACCGGGGAGCTGTTTTTT. Translating it yields CSVPGQRGTGELFF. The V and J genes are TRBV20-1 and TRBJ2-2; 7 bases map to TRBD1. The V segment lost 7 bases and the J segment 5 bases; nucleotides outside the gene matches: 10. The CDR3 is 14 residues long. The germline CDR1 and CDR2 sequences are DFQATT and SNEGSKA (reference sequence).

This clonotype was seen more than once but under ten times. This chain connects TRBV29-1 to TRBJ1-5; a possible D gene is TRBD1 (5 bases). Trimming cost V 4 bases and J 2 bases, with 9 bases left between them. Germline assignment: CDR1 SQVTM and CDR2 ANQGSEA. The CDR3 runs to 13 residues. The CDR3 DNA follows: TGCAGCGTTGGCGAGACAGGCAATCAGCCCCAGCATTTT. Residues: CSVGETGNQPQHF.

CDR3 region: CASSLRDRGKGETQYF. In nucleotides, the CDR3 is TGTGCCAGCAGCTTAAGGGACAGGGGGAAGGGGGAGACCCAGTACTTC. The V call is TRBV7-9, the J call TRBJ2-5; 11 nucleotides align to TRBD1. Germline CDR1 is SEHNR and CDR2 is FQNEAQ (reference sequence). With V trimmed by 2 bases and J by 5 bases, 7 bases remained unmatched. This CDR3 is built from 16 residues.

The chain uses TRBV5-1 and TRBJ2-2; 8 bases map to TRBD1. The germline V gene has CDR1 SGHRS and CDR2 YFSETQ. The CDR3 has 16 amino acids. Germline trimming cut 3 bases from V and 2 bases from J; bases unmatched to any gene: 6. This CDR3 reads CASSWGTGRNTGELFF. The CDR3 nucleotides read TGCGCCAGCAGCTGGGGGACAGGCCGAAACACCGGGGAGCTGTTTTTT.

The gene calls are TRBV13 and TRBJ1-2, with 8 bases identical to TRBD1. CDR3 size: 14 residues. The J segment lost 7 bases and the V segment lost 4 bases, leaving 8 bases of the junction unmatched. Germline V CDR1 and CDR2: PRHDT, FYEKMQ (reference sequence). CDR3 nucleotide sequence: TGTGCCAGCAGCTCCGGGACAGGATGGGGTGGCTACACCTTC. Protein sequence: CASSSGTGWGGYTF.